The 8 T cell receptor beta chains given below trace back to one sample, sequenced in a study of CD8 T cells in Susac syndrome. A quantity of roughly 0.5 to 1 ug RNA underwent reverse transcription using random hexamers. TCRdb reprocessed the immunoSEQ multiplex PCR reads with MiXCR, giving one entry per CDR3 protein. The sample lists 150,000 or so distinct CDR3 sequences, roughly 95% seen once, with more than 0.11% in the top ten. Sequences were obtained from CD4+ T cells from PBMCs. The receptors originated from a human donor in good health.

This sequence joins TRBV2 and TRBJ2-6, with D perhaps matching TRBD1 (6 bases). The V end lost 6 bases, the J end lost 2 bases, and 8 bases lay between the germline ends. The CDR3 is 14 residues long. Per the germline V gene, CDR1 is SNHLY and CDR2 is FYNNEI. The CDR3 region is CASRQGPGANVLTF. The CDR3, as DNA: TGTGCCAGCAGGCAGGGGCCTGGGGCCAACGTCCTGACTTTC.

Concerning this clonotype: Relative to the germline gene, one junction end is altered; a read error may explain this. The CDR3 sequence: CASQLAGREAQYF. CDR3 coding DNA: TGTGCGAGCCAACTAGCGGGAAGAGAGGCCCAGTACTTC. J is TRBJ2-5 and V is TRBV15; 10 bases map to TRBD2. CDR3 length: 13 residues. Germline V lookup: CDR1 LNHNV, CDR2 YYDKDF (reference sequence).

This chain connects TRBV3-1 to TRBJ2-1; TRBD2 aligns across 8 bases. This CDR3 region has 13 residues. In germline, CDR1 is LGHDT, CDR2 YNNKEL (reference sequence). The V segment lost 0 bases and the J segment 10 bases; nucleotides outside the gene matches: 2. CDR3: CASSQDRGGEQFF. CDR3 coding DNA: TGTGCCAGCAGCCAAGATCGCGGGGGGGAGCAGTTCTTC.

The gene calls are TRBV6-1 and TRBJ2-3; D not resolved. CDR1 MNHNS and CDR2 SASEGT come from the germline V gene. The V end was cut by 2 bases, the J end by 9 bases, with 6 bases between. This CDR3 spans 11 amino acids. CDR3 in amino acids: CASSEKLTQYF. CDR3 nucleotides: TGTGCCAGCAGTGAAAAACTCACGCAGTATTTT.

This chain links TRBV20-1 with TRBJ1-1; 7 nucleotides align to TRBD1. CDR3 length: 12 amino acids. The junction had 4 bases not matched to a gene; V was cut back by 6 bases and J by 3 bases. Germline V CDR1 and CDR2: DFQATT, SNEGSKA (reference sequence). The CDR3, as DNA: TGCAGTGCCAAGACAGGGCACACTGAAGCTTTCTTT. It specifies CSAKTGHTEAFF.

The rearrangement joins TRBV3-1 to TRBJ2-7, with 8 bases that match TRBD1. Germline trimming cut 5 bases from V and 6 bases from J; bases unmatched to any gene: 3. The CDR3 sequence is 12 residues long. Germline loops: CDR1 LGHDT, CDR2 YNNKEL (reference sequence). In DNA form, the CDR3 reads TGTGCCAGCAGCTTCACAGGGGGCGAGCAGTACTTC. Protein sequence: CASSFTGGEQYF.

The chain recombines TRBV27 with TRBJ2-7; D possibly matches TRBD1 or TRBD2 (5 bases each). The CDR3 is made up of 15 amino acids. Trimming took off 1 base at V and 1 base at J, with 11 bases between the two ends. The germline V gene encodes CDR1 MNHEY and CDR2 SMNVEV (reference sequence). The CDR3 DNA reads TGTGCCAGCAGTTTATACGGGACGGGGTCCTACGAGCAGTACTTC. As protein: CASSLYGTGSYEQYF.

The chain links TRBV6-1 to TRBJ2-4; D is tentatively TRBD1 or TRBD2 (5 bases each). Germline V gives CDR1 MNHNS, CDR2 SASEGT. CDR3 length: 14 amino acids. V was trimmed by 7 bases and J by 8 bases, leaving 18 bases between them. The CDR3 protein is CASTTGATSDIQYF. In DNA form, the CDR3 reads TGTGCCAGCACCACCGGGGCCACCTCGGACATTCAGTACTTC.